This T cell receptor beta chain originates from a study of tumor-infiltrating lymphocytes in primary liver carcinoma. Study-level information: The cohort included men and women aged 30 to 69 years. Sample yields, roughly 3.5 to 7.13 million productive TCRbeta reads, were similar across the tissue types.

Synthesis of TCR beta cDNA was carried out from about 0.55 ug total RNA with a constant-region primer. Three rounds of nested multiplex PCR with slightly modified ARM-PCR produced TCR beta libraries. Both of the initial two PCR rounds ran for approximately 10 cycles and employed TRBV1-TRBV30 forward primers alongside a C-beta reverse primer. TCRdb passed the multiplex PCR reads through MiXCR, listing each CDR3 protein once. The sample includes about 120,000 distinct CDR3 sequences, roughly 70% of them seen just once. CDR3 length: 14 residues. Starting material for RNA and DNA co-extraction consisted of 20-30 mg of unsorted bulk tissue. With regard to this clonotype: The junction differs from germline at one of its ends, possibly a read error.

The source is a woman between 55 and 75 years old with primary liver carcinoma and hepatitis B virus infection. Sequencing was carried out using tumor-adjacent normal liver tissue. This chain connects TRBV12-3 or TRBV12-4 to TRBJ1-2; a weak D match, TRBD1 (6 bases). CDR3 loop: CVSSFAGRGDGCTF. The CDR3 DNA reads TGTGTCAGCAGTTTTGCGGGCAGGGGTGATGGATGCACCTTC.